This TCR beta chain was retrieved from a study of OX40 agonist ivuxolimab in advanced cancers. On the study more broadly: Dose-escalation patients were diagnosed with hepatocellular carcinoma, melanoma, renal cell cancer or head and neck cancer. The eligibility criteria allowed prior anti-PD-1, anti-PD-L1 or anti-CTLA-4 therapy, and about 40% had some.

Overall study findings and caveats: Relative to CD4+ cells, CD8+ T cells on average had more expanded clones.

Comment on this clone: Its antigen remains unidentified. Different DNA sequences within this sample yield the same CDR3.

The data were produced by immunoSEQ multiplex PCR, yet TCRdb's version contains in-frame clones alone and is incomplete. In the table there are tens of thousands of clones, around 84% of which are singletons. Sequences were derived from CD4+ or CD8+ T cells sorted from blood, sampled in a trial of the OX40 agonist ivuxolimab. The sequence was collected from an adult with an advanced solid tumor such as melanoma, head and neck, liver or kidney cancer.

The DNA of the CDR3 is TGCGCCAGCAGCTTAACGGGGTGGGACACCGGGGAGCTGTTTTTT. Translated: CASSLTGWDTGELFF. The rearrangement joins TRBV5-1 to TRBJ2-2; D is perhaps TRBD2 (5 bases). Trimming left V 2 bases short and J 3 bases short, with 11 bases between. Germline CDR1 and CDR2: SGHRS and YFSETQ. The CDR3 consists of 15 residues.